This TCR beta chain was sequenced during a study of read filtering for tumor transcriptome and immune sequencing. Sampling of bone marrow took place during active disease in every patient. From roughly 0.4 ug of RNA, a library with molecular barcoded alpha/delta and beta/gamma adaptors was made. TCRdb fed the reads into MiXCR, producing one record per CDR3 protein. This table holds roughly 130,000 distinct CDR3 sequences, over 10% found once. The V end was cut by 1 base, the J end by 4 bases, with 12 bases between. The CDR3 has 15 residues. Germline CDR1 LGHDT, CDR2 YNNKEL (reference sequence). This clonotype was detected only a few times.

The specimen was a population of CD138-negative cells sorted from bone marrow. The rearrangement links TRBV3-1 to TRBJ2-3; tentatively, D is TRBD1 (5 bases). The source of this sequence is a donor aged 40 or older with multiple myeloma. CDR3 in amino acids: CASSQVGHVADTQYF. CDR3 nucleotide sequence: TGTGCCAGCAGCCAAGTGGGGCACGTGGCAGATACGCAGTATTTT.